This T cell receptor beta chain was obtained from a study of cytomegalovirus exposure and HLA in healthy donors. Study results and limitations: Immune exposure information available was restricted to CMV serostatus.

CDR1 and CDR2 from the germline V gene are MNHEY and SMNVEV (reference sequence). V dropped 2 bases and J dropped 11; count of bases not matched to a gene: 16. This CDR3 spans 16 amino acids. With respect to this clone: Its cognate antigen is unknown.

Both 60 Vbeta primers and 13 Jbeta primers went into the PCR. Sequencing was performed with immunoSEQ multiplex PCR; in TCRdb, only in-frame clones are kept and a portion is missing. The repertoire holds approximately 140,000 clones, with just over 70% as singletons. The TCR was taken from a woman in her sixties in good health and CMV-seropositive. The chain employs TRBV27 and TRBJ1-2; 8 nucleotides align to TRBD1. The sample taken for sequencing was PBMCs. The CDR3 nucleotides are TGTGCCAGCAGTTTAAAGGGGGTGGGGACAGGTCCTCCTTACACCTTC. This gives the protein CASSLKGVGTGPPYTF.